This T cell receptor beta chain was documented in a study of blood T cell repertoires in COVID-19. Only in-frame clones appear in the TCRdb table, and some are missing; sequencing was by immunoSEQ multiplex PCR. The sample shows around 150,000 clones, over 80% of them seen only once. Trimming cost V 5 bases and J 9 bases; bases outside gene matches: 19. This CDR3 region has 17 residues. CDR1 is MNHNY and CDR2 is SVGAGI in the germline V gene (reference sequence). This study enrolled people aged about 18 to 100 from under 25 US geographic areas. Recovered participants had two consecutive negative NP/OP PCR tests, healthcare professional clearance, or symptom resolution.

Sequenced input: PBMCs or T cells enriched from blood (not recorded which). V and J are TRBV6-6 and TRBJ2-1; TRBD2 matches 7 bases. This clonotype originated in a middle-aged woman who had recovered from COVID-19. CDR3 in amino acids: CASSPPVGGRAGREQFF. CDR3 DNA: TGTGCCAGCAGTCCCCCCGTGGGAGGGAGGGCCGGACGTGAGCAGTTCTTC.